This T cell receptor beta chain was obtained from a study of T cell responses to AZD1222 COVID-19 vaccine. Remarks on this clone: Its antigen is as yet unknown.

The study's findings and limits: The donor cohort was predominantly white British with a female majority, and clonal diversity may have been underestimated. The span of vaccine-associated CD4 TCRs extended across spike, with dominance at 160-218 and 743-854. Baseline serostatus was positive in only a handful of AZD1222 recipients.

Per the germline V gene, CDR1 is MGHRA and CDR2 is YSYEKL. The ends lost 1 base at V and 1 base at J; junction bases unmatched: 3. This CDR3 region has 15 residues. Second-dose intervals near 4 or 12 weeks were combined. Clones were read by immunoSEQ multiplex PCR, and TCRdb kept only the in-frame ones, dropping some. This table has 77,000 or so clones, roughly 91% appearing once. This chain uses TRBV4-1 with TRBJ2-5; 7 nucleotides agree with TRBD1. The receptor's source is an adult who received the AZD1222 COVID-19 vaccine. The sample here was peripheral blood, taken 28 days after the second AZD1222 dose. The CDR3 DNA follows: TGCGCCAGCAGCCAAGGGGGACAGACCCAAGAGACCCAGTACTTC. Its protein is CASSQGGQTQETQYF.